The 21 T cell receptor beta chains reported below all come from one sample, sequenced in a study of OX40 agonist ivuxolimab in advanced cancers. Data came from immunoSEQ multiplex PCR; TCRdb stores just in-frame clones and leaves some out. The data show 40,000 to 60,000 clones, roughly four fifths seen once. Material: CD4+ or CD8+ T cells sorted from blood, obtained in a trial of the OX40 agonist ivuxolimab. The source of these receptors is an adult with an advanced solid tumor such as melanoma, head and neck, liver or kidney cancer.

The CDR3 reads CASSQQLGANEQYF. CDR3 nucleotide sequence: TGCGCCAGCAGCCAACAGCTAGGGGCGAACGAGCAGTACTTC. The V gene is TRBV4-3, the J gene TRBJ2-7; a possible D gene is TRBD1 (5 bases). CDR1 and CDR2 from the germline V gene are LGHNA and YSLEER. The CDR3 is 14 residues long. V lost 2 bases to trimming and J lost 5 bases, with 13 bases between them.

This clone came up once. The chain employs TRBV9 and TRBJ1-3; possibly TRBD1 for D (5 bases). The CDR3 has 15 amino acids. Deletions cut 3 bases from V and 0 bases from J, with 10 bases between. Germline V gives CDR1 SGDLS, CDR2 YYNGEE. This chain's CDR3 is CASSAGPDSGNTIYF. For the CDR3, the DNA is TGTGCCAGCAGCGCAGGGCCCGACTCTGGAAACACCATATATTTT.

The chain has TRBV5-4 and TRBJ2-3; tentatively, D is TRBD2 (6 bases). The CDR3 extends over 15 amino acids. Trimming took 6 bases from V and 0 from J, leaving 14 bases between them. Per the germline V gene, CDR1 is SGHNT and CDR2 is YYREEE (reference sequence). CDR3 sequence reads: CASKASASSTDTQYF. In nucleotides, the CDR3 is TGTGCCAGCAAGGCTAGCGCTTCTAGCACAGATACGCAGTATTTT.

The V call is TRBV14, the J call TRBJ1-2; D gene ambiguous. Germline CDR1 and CDR2: SGHDN and FVKESK. There are 13 residues in the CDR3. V lost 3 bases and J lost 1, with 6 bases in between. The CDR3 coding sequence is TGTGCCAGCAGCCACGGCCTTAACTATGGCTACACCTTC. Encoded protein: CASSHGLNYGYTF.

This clone was counted a few times. The CDR3 sequence: CASSPRGPHPGNTIYF. CDR3 in DNA: TGTGCCAGCAGCCCCCGGGGCCCCCATCCCGGAAACACCATATATTTT. This chain links TRBV7-2 with TRBJ1-3, with a tentative D call TRBD1 (5 bases). CDR1 is SGHTA and CDR2 is FQGNSA in the germline V gene. Trimming stripped 5 bases from V and 4 bases from J, with 18 bases between. The CDR3 sequence is 16 residues long. The full variable domain, in which reference TRBV7-2 and TRBJ1-3 provide the parts outside the CDR3, is GAGVSQSPSNKVTEKGKDVELRCDPISGHTALYWYRQSLGQGLEFLIYFQGNSAPDKSGLPSDRFSAERTGGSVSTLTIQRTQQEDSAVYLCASSPRGPHPGNTIYFGEGSWLTVV.

The CDR3: CASRGRSSNQPQHF. The CDR3 region has the DNA TGTGCCAGTAGGGGGAGGTCGAGCAATCAGCCCCAGCATTTT. The gene calls are TRBV19 and TRBJ1-5; no reliable D call. Per the germline V gene, CDR1 is LNHDA and CDR2 is SQIVND (reference sequence). This CDR3 has 14 residues. Trimming pared 6 bases from V and 1 base from J, leaving 10 bases between.

V and J are TRBV2 and TRBJ1-1, with D unresolved. The CDR3 length is 14 residues. With 7 bases removed from V and 0 bases from J, the gap between germline ends came to 12 bases. Germline CDR1 SNHLY, CDR2 FYNNEI. The CDR3 DNA is TGTGCCAGCAAAAAAGGTTCCGTGAACACTGAAGCTTTCTTT. It yields the protein CASKKGSVNTEAFF. Combining the CDR3 with reference TRBV2 and TRBJ1-1 gives the whole variable domain EPEVTQTPSHQVTQMGQEVILRCVPISNHLYFYWYRQILGQKVEFLVSFYNNEISEKSEIFDDQFSVERPDGSNFTLKIRSTKLEDSAMYFCASKKGSVNTEAFFGQGTRLTVV.

This clone has a single count. The rearrangement joins TRBV5-1 to TRBJ1-3, with 7 bases identical to TRBD1. The CDR3 is 17 amino acids. V was clipped by 0 bases and J by 0 bases; unmatched bases: 6. From germline, CDR1 is SGHRS and CDR2 YFSETQ. The CDR3 DNA sequence: TGCGCCAGCAGCTTGGAAAGGGGGCTAGTCTCTGGAAACACCATATATTTT. Its translation is CASSLERGLVSGNTIYF.

CDR3 amino acids: CASSEPGRSYGYTF. The CDR3 DNA follows: TGTGCCAGCAGCGAGCCGGGACGGAGCTATGGCTACACCTTC. V gene TRBV28 combines with J gene TRBJ1-2, with D possibly TRBD1 on 5 matching bases. Between the trimmed V and J ends, which lost 6 bases and 4 bases, there was a span of 15 bases. Germline V gene lookup returns CDR1 MDHEN and CDR2 SYDVKM. The CDR3 covers 14 residues.

This clone occurred a few times. The rearrangement links TRBV7-8 to TRBJ2-1; D uncertain. V was cut by 8 bases and J by 0 bases, with 20 bases left in between. The CDR3 loop spans 17 amino acids. Germline V lookup: CDR1 SGHVS, CDR2 FQNEAQ. The CDR3 sequence is CASLNQRWRSSYNEQFF. The CDR3 DNA reads as TGTGCCAGCCTCAACCAGAGGTGGCGCAGCTCCTACAATGAGCAGTTCTTC.

The gene calls are TRBV7-9 and TRBJ2-5; TRBD2 aligns across 10 bases. The J call could be wrong; TRBJ2-7 is a better fit for the DNA end. The CDR3 length is 14 residues. Germline V CDR1 and CDR2: SEHNR, FQNEAQ (reference sequence). CDR3 sequence (DNA): TGTGCCAGCAGCAATCGGACTAGCGGCTACGAGCAGTACTTC. Translation: CASSNRTSGYEQYF.

V is TRBV28 and J is TRBJ1-2; 7 bases map to TRBD1. CDR1 and CDR2 (germline): MDHEN, SYDVKM. The length of the CDR3 is 15 residues. V trimming: 4 bases; J trimming: 5 bases; junction bases outside the gene matches: 10. The DNA for the CDR3 is TGTGCCAGCAGTTCCACAGGGGAAAGAGGGTATGGCTACACCTTC. Encoded protein: CASSSTGERGYGYTF.

The rearrangement uses TRBV28 and TRBJ2-1, with D perhaps being TRBD1 or TRBD2 (5 bases each). The CDR3 contains 15 residues. Trimming stripped 4 bases from V and 9 bases from J, with 19 bases between. Germline values: CDR1 MDHEN, CDR2 SYDVKM. Written as DNA, the CDR3 is TGTGCCAGCAGTTCTTATTCGGGGCGGTACTTTGAGCAGTTCTTC. Translated, it gives CASSSYSGRYFEQFF. The variable domain in full, with the rest retrieved from reference TRBV28 and TRBJ2-1, is DVKVTQSSRYLVKRTGEKVFLECVQDMDHENMFWYRQDPGLGLRLIYFSYDVKMKEKGDIPEGYSVSREKKERFSLILESASTNQTSMYLCASSSYSGRYFEQFFGPGTRLTVL.

This chain joins TRBV15 and TRBJ2-1, with 9 bases aligning to TRBD2. The CDR3 is 18 amino acids. CDR1 and CDR2 from the germline V gene are LNHNV and YYDKDF (reference sequence). V was pared by 6 bases and J by 6 bases, with 18 bases of the junction left unmatched. CDR3 sequence (DNA): TGTGCCACCAGGGGTGCTAGCGGGAAAGCGGGGGTAATCAATGAGCAGTTCTTC. It specifies CATRGASGKAGVINEQFF. Supplemented by reference TRBV15 and TRBJ2-1, the full variable domain reads DAMVIQNPRYQVTQFGKPVTLSCSQTLNHNVMYWYQQKSSQAPKLLFHYYDKDFNNEADTPDNFQSRRPNTSFCFLDIRSPGLGDTAMYLCATRGASGKAGVINEQFFGPGTRLTVL.

This clone was detected a few times. The chain has TRBV30 and TRBJ2-1; D is uncertain. This CDR3 has 12 amino acids. Trimming shortened V by 3 bases and J by 9 bases, and 12 bases separated the two germline ends. Per germline, CDR1 GTSNPN and CDR2 SVGIG (reference sequence). The CDR3 nucleotides read TGTGCCTGGAGCCCCTTTGGCAGTGAGCAGTTCTTC. Translation gives CAWSPFGSEQFF.

V and J are TRBV28 and TRBJ1-2; D not resolved. CDR1 and CDR2 (germline): MDHEN, SYDVKM. V lost 8 bases, J lost 7 bases, and 17 bases lay in between. CDR3 size: 13 residues. In nucleotides, the CDR3 is TGTGCCAGCGTACCCCCAGTGGGTGGTGGCTACACCTTC. Encoded protein: CASVPPVGGGYTF.

This chain links TRBV6-5 with TRBJ1-2; D is uncertain. The germline V gene has CDR1 MNHEY and CDR2 SVGAGI. The CDR3 totals 13 residues. The germline V and J ends were trimmed by 6 bases and 6 bases, with 14 bases remaining between them. CDR3 loop: CASSRVAANGYTF. DNA of the CDR3: TGTGCCAGCAGCCGTGTGGCAGCAAATGGCTACACCTTC.

The V gene is TRBV28, the J gene TRBJ2-7, with no clear D. Trimming removed 1 base from V and 5 bases from J, with 15 bases in between. This CDR3 contains 15 residues. Germline CDR1 and CDR2: MDHEN and SYDVKM. The CDR3 nucleotides read TGTGCCAGCAGTTTATCCCCCATCAGAAGCCACGAGCAGTACTTC. It is translated as CASSLSPIRSHEQYF. Combining the CDR3 with reference TRBV28 and TRBJ2-7 gives the whole variable domain DVKVTQSSRYLVKRTGEKVFLECVQDMDHENMFWYRQDPGLGLRLIYFSYDVKMKEKGDIPEGYSVSREKKERFSLILESASTNQTSMYLCASSLSPIRSHEQYFGPGTRLTVT.

The gene calls are TRBV4-3 and TRBJ2-7, with no clear D. Per the germline V gene, CDR1 is LGHNA and CDR2 is YSLEER. The length of the CDR3 is 13 residues. V lost 2 bases and J lost 3, with 8 bases in between. DNA for the CDR3: TGCGCCAGCAGCCAACTCATCAACTACGAGCAGTACTTC. Its translation is CASSQLINYEQYF.

The chain couples TRBV10-3 to TRBJ2-7; perhaps TRBD2 as D (7 bases). V was cut by 11 bases and J by 5 bases, with 16 bases left in between. The CDR3 is 12 residues long. Germline V gene lookup returns CDR1 ENHRY and CDR2 SYGVKD. The CDR3 protein is CAGSGEGHEQYF. CDR3 DNA: TGTGCCGGTTCAGGGGAGGGCCACGAGCAGTACTTC.

This clone is judged medium-sized. This chain joins TRBV4-1 and TRBJ1-4; D is possibly TRBD1 (6 bases). CDR3 size: 17 residues. Germline V gives CDR1 MGHRA, CDR2 YSYEKL. Trimming took 2 bases from V and 8 from J, leaving 21 bases between them. The CDR3 protein is CASSQIISQQGWEKLFF. CDR3 sequence (DNA): TGCGCCAGCAGCCAAATTATTTCTCAACAGGGCTGGGAAAAACTGTTTTTT.